The clone carrying this T cell receptor beta chain is categorized as medium-sized. Its target is unknown. The data belong to a study of identical twins. Study-wide points: With abundant cord blood beta clonotypes, insertions were fewer; memory repertoires showed no such pattern.

Via MiXCR, TCRdb re-called the 5' RACE reads, giving one row per CDR3 protein. Altogether hundreds of thousands of distinct CDR3 sequences are present, about 24% being singletons, with the ten largest covering about 2.7%. Germline lookup yields CDR1 SGHAT and CDR2 FQNNGV. V was clipped by 4 bases and J by 4 bases, with 8 bases between them. This CDR3 region has 13 residues. The same data also contributed to another study, on T cells expressing NK-cell markers. According to that study: Roughly six donors showed dominant NKG2C+ clonotypes comprising about 1.0-7.5% of their CD8+ T cells.

The sequenced sample was CD4+ T cells sorted from blood. This TCR was recovered from a woman between 18 and 30 years old in good health. The chain carries TRBV11-2 and TRBJ1-3; no clear D gene. The CDR3 loop is CASSSDRGNTIYF. CDR3 nucleotides: TGTGCCAGCAGCTCCGATCGGGGAAACACCATATATTTT.